A single sample gave rise to the 28 T cell receptor beta chains below, sequenced in a study of early T cells in non-severe SARS-CoV-2 infection. TCRdb re-called the 5' RACE reads with MiXCR, one entry per CDR3 protein. Of tens of thousands of distinct CDR3 sequences in the sample, about 14% were seen once. The material sequenced was whole blood. The origin of the receptors is an adult who was a healthcare worker with PCR-confirmed SARS-CoV-2 infection or an uninfected control (not recorded which).

The sample holds a few counts of this clonotype. The chain is built from TRBV6-6 and TRBJ1-1, with D uncertain. The V and J ends lost 5 bases and 1 base respectively, with 8 bases between them. Germline CDR1 and CDR2: MNHNY and SVGAGI (reference sequence). CDR3 length: 13 amino acids. In DNA, the CDR3 is TGTGCCAGCAGTCTCGACAAGAACACTGAAGCTTTCTTT. Its protein product is CASSLDKNTEAFF.

This clonotype was counted many times. The chain recombines TRBV23-1 with TRBJ1-6; TRBD1 matches at 9 bases. TRBV23-1 is sorted into the ORF group, with uncertain function. The CDR3 consists of 17 residues. V gave up 2 bases and J gave up 8 bases; unmatched junction bases: 10. The CDR3 DNA follows: TGCGCCAGCAGTCAAAACTCCGGGACAGGGAGCGATTCACCCCTCCACTTT. It yields the protein CASSQNSGTGSDSPLHF.

This clonotype was counted only a few times. V gene TRBV2 combines with J gene TRBJ1-6; 7 bases are shared with TRBD1. Germline assignment: CDR1 SNHLY and CDR2 FYNNEI. The trim removed 6 bases at V and 6 bases at J, leaving 5 bases unmatched. The CDR3 loop spans 14 amino acids. CDR3 amino acids: CASRPQGGNSPLHF. The CDR3 DNA sequence: TGTGCCAGCAGACCTCAGGGGGGTAATTCACCCCTCCACTTT.

This chain uses TRBV12-3 or TRBV12-4 with TRBJ2-5; tentative D call: TRBD1 (6 bases). The V end was cut by 3 bases, the J end by 4 bases, with 15 bases between. This CDR3 spans 15 amino acids. Written as DNA, the CDR3 is TGTGCCAGCAGTTTGACCAGCCAGGGGTTAGAGACCCAGTACTTC. Amino acid sequence: CASSLTSQGLETQYF.

For this clonotype: The conserved closing phenylalanine or tryptophan is absent in this CDR3, likely reflecting a read error. The chain couples TRBV11-2 to TRBJ2-1, with D unclear. The V gene's germline CDR1 is SGHAT and CDR2 FQNNGV. The length of the CDR3 is 15 residues. CDR3 residues: CASSFLRGSYSEQFS. The CDR3 DNA reads as TGTGCCAGCAGCTTCCTTAGAGGCTCCTACAGTGAGCAGTTCTCC.

This clonotype was detected a few times. V usage is TRBV9 and J usage is TRBJ2-7; perhaps TRBD1 as D (6 bases). CDR1 and CDR2 from the germline V gene are SGDLS and YYNGEE. The CDR3 consists of 13 residues. The ends were cut back, 1 base at V and 4 bases at J, with 9 bases in the middle. The CDR3 bases are TGTGCCAGCAGCGTAAAACAGGGATACGAGCAGTACTTC. Its translation: CASSVKQGYEQYF.

The chain carries TRBV29-1 and TRBJ1-2; D might be TRBD1 (5 bases). CDR3 length equals 12 residues. With 8 bases removed from V and 6 bases from J, the gap between germline ends came to 16 bases. Germline lookup yields CDR1 SQVTM and CDR2 ANQGSEA. In DNA, the CDR3 is TGCAGCTCTGGTGAGGGGTCGGATGGCTACACCTTC. This codes for CSSGEGSDGYTF.

The rearrangement joins TRBV28 to TRBJ1-1; D gene ambiguous. The ends were cut back, 6 bases at V and 11 bases at J, with 13 bases in the middle. This CDR3 has 11 amino acids. CDR1 MDHEN and CDR2 SYDVKM come from the germline V gene. CDR3 sequence: CASSYGLVAFF. CDR3 sequence (DNA): TGTGCCAGCAGCTATGGCCTCGTCGCTTTCTTT.

The table lists this clonotype with many counts. The chain is built from TRBV7-3 and TRBJ2-3, with D possibly matching TRBD2 (6 bases). The ends were cut back, 3 bases at V and 1 base at J, with 11 bases in the middle. The length of the CDR3 is 15 residues. Germline CDR1 SGHTA, CDR2 FQGTGA. The CDR3 here is CASSLEGQGTDTQYF. CDR3 nucleotide sequence: TGTGCCAGCAGCTTGGAGGGCCAGGGCACAGATACGCAGTATTTT. Variable domain in full (rest from reference TRBV7-3 and TRBJ2-3): GAGVSQTPSNKVTEKGKYVELRCDPISGHTALYWYRQSLGQGPEFLIYFQGTGAADDSGLPNDRFFAVRPEGSVSTLKIQRTERGDSAVYLCASSLEGQGTDTQYFGPGTRLTVL.

This clonotype is deemed medium-sized. This chain's CDR3 is CATSESTDSLPQETQYF. CDR3 nucleotides: TGTGCCACCAGTGAATCGACGGACAGCTTACCCCAAGAGACCCAGTACTTC. The chain joins TRBV24-1 to TRBJ2-5, with D possibly TRBD1 on 6 matching bases. V lost 4 bases and J lost 1, with 18 bases in between. The CDR3 has 17 amino acids. The germline V gene encodes CDR1 KGHDR and CDR2 SFDVKD.

This clonotype has just a few counts. J is TRBJ2-5 and V is TRBV28, with 7 positions matching TRBD1. CDR3 length: 13 residues. From germline, CDR1 is MDHEN and CDR2 SYDVKM. J lost 1 base, V lost 6 bases, and 2 bases had no gene match. Written as DNA, the CDR3 is TGTGCCAGCAGCCCAGGGGGCCAAGAGACCCAGTACTTC. This gives the protein CASSPGGQETQYF. The full variable domain, its missing parts supplied by reference TRBV28 and TRBJ2-5, is DVKVTQSSRYLVKRTGEKVFLECVQDMDHENMFWYRQDPGLGLRLIYFSYDVKMKEKGDIPEGYSVSREKKERFSLILESASTNQTSMYLCASSPGGQETQYFGPGTRLLVL.

The genes are TRBV6-1 and TRBJ1-5; D possibly corresponds to TRBD1 (6 bases). Trimming removed 6 bases from V and 7 bases from J, with 19 bases in between. There are 15 residues in the CDR3. Germline lookup yields CDR1 MNHNS and CDR2 SASEGT. CDR3 sequence: CASRTIQGDWQPQHF. The CDR3 nucleotides read TGTGCCAGCAGGACCATACAGGGCGATTGGCAGCCCCAGCATTTT.

The genes are TRBV28 and TRBJ2-5, with TRBD1 matching 8 bases. J was trimmed by 3 bases and V by 7 bases; bases with no gene match: 10. The CDR3 runs to 15 residues. Germline values: CDR1 MDHEN, CDR2 SYDVKM. The CDR3 nucleotides read TGTGCCAGCACGCTCATCGGGACAGGAGAAGAGACCCAGTACTTC. Encoded protein: CASTLIGTGEETQYF.

This clonotype was counted between two and nine times. This chain joins TRBV20-1 and TRBJ1-1; D unclear. CDR1 is DFQATT and CDR2 is SNEGSKA in the germline V gene (reference sequence). The V gene lost 1 base and the J gene lost 3 bases, with 15 bases spanning the gap. The CDR3 has 15 amino acids. For the CDR3, the DNA is TGCAGTGCTAGAGGGGAGACGTCTACGGACACTGAAGCTTTCTTT. It yields the protein CSARGETSTDTEAFF.

The chain carries TRBV19 and TRBJ2-1, with unresolved D. V lost 3 bases and J 9 bases, leaving 12 bases between the germline ends. Germline CDR1 is LNHDA and CDR2 is SQIVND (reference sequence). This CDR3 comprises 13 residues. CDR3 region: CASSISPPGEQFF. Here the CDR3 DNA reads TGTGCCAGTAGTATCTCACCCCCGGGTGAGCAGTTCTTC. The full variable domain, rest sourced from reference TRBV19 and TRBJ2-1, is DGGITQSPKYLFRKEGQNVTLSCEQNLNHDAMYWYRQDPGQGLRLIYYSQIVNDFQKGDIAEGYSVSREKKESFPLTVTSAQKNPTAFYLCASSISPPGEQFFGPGTRLTVL.

This clonotype was seen at least ten times. The chain couples TRBV20-1 to TRBJ2-1; 9 bases are shared with TRBD2. With V trimmed by 5 bases and J by 7 bases, 6 bases remained unmatched. The CDR3 extends over 13 amino acids. Germline CDR1 reads DFQATT; CDR2 reads SNEGSKA (reference sequence). DNA of the CDR3: TGCAGTGCTCCAGGCGGGGGGGTAAATGAGCAGTTCTTC. Encoded protein: CSAPGGGVNEQFF.

The V and J genes are TRBV29-1 and TRBJ1-1; D ambiguous. Germline CDR1 is SQVTM and CDR2 is ANQGSEA. The CDR3 totals 12 residues. The V gene lost 3 bases and the J gene lost 7 bases, with 12 bases spanning the gap. The CDR3 coding sequence is TGCAGCGTTGAGGACGTGGTGGATGAAGCTTTCTTT. It is translated as CSVEDVVDEAFF.

The chain combines TRBV11-2 with TRBJ1-4; no definite D call. V was shortened by 5 bases and J by 5 bases, with 15 bases between the two germline ends. Germline V lookup: CDR1 SGHAT, CDR2 FQNNGV. The CDR3 spans 15 residues. In DNA, the CDR3 is TGTGCCAGCAGCGCGTCGGGATCCAAAAATGAAAAACTGTTTTTT. Translation: CASSASGSKNEKLFF.

The rearrangement links TRBV19 to TRBJ1-1; no clear D gene. The ends were cut back, 6 bases at V and 1 base at J, with 6 bases in the middle. Per germline, CDR1 LNHDA and CDR2 SQIVND (reference sequence). This CDR3 region has 12 residues. The CDR3 here is CASRNRNTEAFF. The DNA for the CDR3 is TGTGCCAGTAGAAATAGGAACACTGAAGCTTTCTTT. Together with reference TRBV19 and TRBJ1-1, the CDR3 gives the full variable domain: DGGITQSPKYLFRKEGQNVTLSCEQNLNHDAMYWYRQDPGQGLRLIYYSQIVNDFQKGDIAEGYSVSREKKESFPLTVTSAQKNPTAFYLCASRNRNTEAFFGQGTRLTVV.

This clonotype showed up many times. V gene TRBV18 combines with J gene TRBJ1-1; 11 bases align to TRBD1. The CDR3 is made up of 16 amino acids. From germline, CDR1 is KGHSH and CDR2 LQKENI. The trim removed 2 bases at V and 0 bases at J, leaving 2 bases unmatched. CDR3 coding DNA: TGTGCCAGCTCACCAAGGACAGGGGGCTTGAACACTGAAGCTTTCTTT. This sequence encodes CASSPRTGGLNTEAFF.

This clonotype was seen many times. The chain links TRBV27 to TRBJ2-6, with 12 bases that match TRBD1. In germline, CDR1 is MNHEY, CDR2 SMNVEV (reference sequence). V was clipped by 3 bases and J by 1 base; unmatched bases: 4. The CDR3 runs 18 residues. CDR3 sequence (DNA): TGTGCCAGCAGTTTTCGGGGACAGGGGGCGTCTGGGGCCAACGTCCTGACTTTC. Translation gives CASSFRGQGASGANVLTF.

The chain recombines TRBV7-3 with TRBJ2-5; D might be TRBD1 or TRBD2, each matching 5 bases. Per germline, CDR1 SGHTA and CDR2 FQGTGA. V was trimmed by 5 bases and J by 4 bases, leaving 17 bases between them. The CDR3 length is 15 residues. The CDR3 sequence is CASSRGPTRGETQYF. The CDR3 nucleotides read TGTGCCAGCAGCAGGGGACCGACCCGGGGAGAGACCCAGTACTTC. Filled out from reference TRBV7-3 and TRBJ2-5, the complete variable domain reads GAGVSQTPSNKVTEKGKYVELRCDPISGHTALYWYRQSLGQGPEFLIYFQGTGAADDSGLPNDRFFAVRPEGSVSTLKIQRTERGDSAVYLCASSRGPTRGETQYFGPGTRLLVL.

This clonotype has ten or more counts. CDR3 sequence reads: CASSRAGGSYEQYF. CDR3 nucleotides: TGTGCCAGCTCCCGGGCAGGGGGAAGCTACGAGCAGTACTTC. The gene calls are TRBV27 and TRBJ2-7; 7 bases line up with TRBD1. Germline CDR1 MNHEY, CDR2 SMNVEV (reference sequence). With V trimmed by 8 bases and J by 3 bases, 10 bases remained unmatched. The CDR3 spans 14 residues.

A few counts support this clonotype. The chain is built from TRBV29-1 and TRBJ1-5; D gene ambiguous. The CDR3 runs to 14 residues. Germline V lookup: CDR1 SQVTM, CDR2 ANQGSEA. V dropped 1 base and J dropped 9 bases, with 16 bases sitting between them. CDR3 nucleotide sequence: TGCAGCGTTGAAGTTGACGGTGTAGCGGGGCCCCAGCATTTT. Translated: CSVEVDGVAGPQHF. Filled out from reference TRBV29-1 and TRBJ1-5, the complete variable domain reads SAVISQKPSRDICQRGTSLTIQCQVDSQVTMMFWYRQQPGQSLTLIATANQGSEATYESGFVIDKFPISRPNLTFSTLTVSNMSPEDSSIYLCSVEVDGVAGPQHFGDGTRLSIL.

J is TRBJ2-1 and V is TRBV5-1; TRBD2 aligns across 11 bases. This CDR3 is 14 amino acids long. Germline values: CDR1 SGHRS, CDR2 YFSETQ. With 0 bases clipped from V and 8 bases from J, the junction kept 1 base outside the gene matches. CDR3 amino acids: CASSLGLAGYEQFF. DNA for the CDR3: TGCGCCAGCAGCTTGGGACTAGCGGGATATGAGCAGTTCTTC.

The chain recombines TRBV5-8 with TRBJ1-6; TRBD1 is a possible D gene (6 bases). This CDR3 is 19 amino acids long. V lost 1 base to trimming and J lost 0 bases, with 17 bases between them. From germline, CDR1 is SGHTS and CDR2 YDEGEE. CDR3 sequence reads: CASSLRAGAPSSYNSPLHF. For the CDR3, the DNA is TGTGCCAGCAGCTTGAGGGCAGGGGCGCCGAGCTCCTATAATTCACCCCTCCACTTT. The full variable domain, rest sourced from reference TRBV5-8 and TRBJ1-6, is EAGVTQSPTHLIKTRGQQATLRCSPISGHTSVYWYQQALGLGLQFLLWYDEGEERNRGNFPPRFSGRQFPNYSSELNVNALELEDSALYLCASSLRAGAPSSYNSPLHFGNGTRLTVT.

A few counts support this clonotype. The chain couples TRBV7-2 to TRBJ1-2; D gene unclear. The CDR3 spans 13 residues. The ends were cut back, 1 base at V and 8 bases at J, with 11 bases in the middle. Germline CDR1 reads SGHTA; CDR2 reads FQGNSA. CDR3 DNA: TGTGCCAGCAGCTTAGAGGGTCTTGGGGGCTACACCTTC. Its translation is CASSLEGLGGYTF.

V and J are TRBV29-1 and TRBJ2-3; D perhaps matches TRBD2 (6 bases). The CDR3 length is 14 residues. V was cut by 4 bases and J by 1 base, with 12 bases left in between. Germline CDR1 and CDR2: SQVTM and ANQGSEA. The CDR3 sequence is CSVAVASGTDTQYF. The CDR3 DNA follows: TGCAGCGTTGCGGTCGCTAGCGGCACAGATACGCAGTATTTT.